A selection of T cell receptor beta chains follows, all from one sample in a study of blood T cell repertoires in COVID-19. TCRdb's copy holds only in-frame clones and misses some; the assay was immunoSEQ multiplex PCR. Of about 21,000 clones in the sample, approximately 95% were seen once. Sequencing was performed on peripheral blood. Every receptor here comes from a woman in her fifties or sixties with active COVID-19. CDR3s include the opening cysteine and the closing phenylalanine or tryptophan. A D gene is named only where the DNA matches it firmly. Some rows mark clone size as missing; the rest say once, few, many or name a class of expanded clone.

j_gene,abundance,d_gene,v_gene,CDR3aa,CDR3nt
TRBJ2-7,once,TRBD1,TRBV5-1,CASSAGQGSYEQYF,TGCGCCAGCAGCGCCGGACAGGGGTCCTACGAGCAGTACTTC
TRBJ1-1,.,.,TRBV28,CASSGGGRGEAFF,TGTGCCAGCAGTGGGGGCGGAAGGGGTGAAGCTTTCTTT
TRBJ2-1,.,TRBD2,TRBV19,CASSRTSGKNNEQFF,TGTGCCAGTAGTAGGACTAGCGGTAAGAACAATGAGCAGTTCTTC
TRBJ1-2,.,TRBD1,TRBV7-9,CASSSGQGGYTF,TGTGCCAGCAGCTCCGGACAGGGCGGCTACACCTTC
TRBJ1-2,.,.,TRBV10-3,CAISESWGGNYGYTF,TGTGCCATCAGTGAGTCTTGGGGGGGCAACTATGGCTACACCTTC
TRBJ1-1,.,TRBD1,TRBV7-8,CASSIRQGVMGTEAFF,TGTGCCAGCAGCATAAGACAGGGTGTGATGGGGACTGAAGCTTTCTTT
TRBJ2-1,.,TRBD2,TRBV5-1,CASSPGLAGTVGSYNEQFF,TGCGCCAGCAGCCCCGGACTAGCGGGGACCGTTGGCTCCTACAATGAGCAGTTCTTC
TRBJ1-1,.,.,TRBV2,CASSSQGNTEAFF,TGTGCCAGCAGTTCACAGGGGAACACTGAAGCTTTCTTT
TRBJ2-7,.,.,TRBV11-2,CASSLAGGSTYEQYF,TGTGCCAGCAGCTTGGCAGGGGGGTCCACCTACGAGCAGTACTTC
TRBJ1-5,.,TRBD1,TRBV5-5,CASSSGQGNNQPQHF,TGTGCCAGCAGCTCGGGACAGGGTAATAATCAGCCCCAGCATTTT